The subject of this entry is one TCR beta chain. Its antigen is undetermined. Through a sample-barcoded 5' primer and a J-beta primer mix, a second PCR was run for about 7 to 12 cycles. Samples each returned at least 2.5 million CDR3-containing paired-end reads. MiXCR, run by TCRdb on the 5' RACE reads, gives a single entry per CDR3 protein. The sample includes around 710,000 distinct CDR3 sequences, approximately 43% of them seen just once. The germline V and J ends were trimmed by 3 bases and 6 bases, with 9 bases remaining between them. This CDR3 is 12 amino acids long. These data originate in a study of blood T cells in healthy people across ages. Overall study results and limits: Long-lived donors exceeded aged donors in naive CD4+ cells and diversity.

Each sample gave at least 6.5 million isolated PBMCs. This clonotype originated in a woman aged 60 to 75 in good health. The chain combines TRBV12-3 or TRBV12-4 with TRBJ2-7; D may be TRBD1 (5 bases). The sample was blood. This CDR3 reads CASSFKGFEQYF. DNA for the CDR3: TGTGCCAGCAGTTTTAAGGGGTTCGAGCAGTACTTC.